These T cell receptor beta chains were read from a single sample in a study of human T cells and chemical hapten exposure. TCRdb independently ran MiXCR on the RACE reads; one entry per CDR3 protein. The sample contains about 250,000 distinct CDR3 sequences, 7.5% to 8% of which appear only once. The sequencing here drew on whole blood, taken in connection with sensitization to the hapten diphenylcyclopropenone (DPC). The receptors were gathered from a man between 18 and 29 years old with alopecia areata. Some clones in this sample may be carry-over from other donors' samples. Each CDR3 is given with its conserved first and last residue. A D gene is named only where the DNA matches it firmly. Clone size is stated in some rows and not others, as once, few, many or a class when expanded.

length	D	V	size	J	DNA	CDR3
16	NA	TRBV7-2	NA	TRBJ2-5	TGTGCCAGCAGCCCTCCGGGCCCCAAGATGCGAGAGACCCAGTACTTC	CASSPPGPKMRETQYF
12	NA	TRBV6-2/TRBV6-3	NA	TRBJ2-1	TGTGCCAGCAGGGCCGGTTACAATGAGCAGTTCTTC	CASRAGYNEQFF
21	TRBD2	TRBV4-1	NA	TRBJ2-2	TGCGCCAGCAGCCAAGATGGGGGACTAGCGGGTAACGACCACCGGTACGGGGAGCTGTTTTTT	CASSQDGGLAGNDHRYGELFF
13	NA	TRBV28	NA	TRBJ2-7	TGTGCCAGCAGTCGACAAACGGGGCTCGAGCAGTACTTC	CASSRQTGLEQYF
15	TRBD2	TRBV6-4	many	TRBJ2-2	TGTGCCAGCAGCCGGGAGGGATCGAACACCGGGGAGCTGTTTTTT	CASSREGSNTGELFF
15	NA	TRBV7-9	NA	TRBJ2-2	TGTGCCAGCGATCCCCGGGACATTTCCACCGGGGAGCTGTTTTTT	CASDPRDISTGELFF
15	TRBD1	TRBV5-6	few	TRBJ2-2	TGTGCCAGCAGCCCGACAGGGATACGAACCGGGGAGCTGTTTTTT	CASSPTGIRTGELFF
18	TRBD2	TRBV14	few	TRBJ2-5	TGTGCCAGCAGCCAAGATCGAGCGGGGGGCTTTTACCAAGAGACCCAGTACTTC	CASSQDRAGGFYQETQYF
15	NA	TRBV7-7	many	TRBJ2-3	TGTGCCAGCAGCTCGACAGATTCTAGCACAGATACGCAGTATTTT	CASSSTDSSTDTQYF
15	TRBD2	TRBV7-3	few	TRBJ2-1	TGTGCCAGCAGCTTACTGGGGACTACCTTGAATGAGCAGTTCTTC	CASSLLGTTLNEQFF